This T cell receptor (beta chain) was identified during a study of shared clonotypes between healthy human individuals. For each subset, genomic DNA was distributed in equal portions over several immunoSEQ plates. Some clones are missing from TCRdb's copy, which holds only in-frame ones; the method was immunoSEQ multiplex PCR. The repertoire holds approximately 1,500,000 clones, around 97% seen once, with more than 0.9% in the top ten. The sequence was collected from a man in his thirties or forties in good health. Sequenced input: naive CD4+ T cells sorted from blood. Subset reported: CD45RA+ positively selected.

DNA of the CDR3: TGTGCCAGCAGTTTAACCTTCGCGGGGGCCCTCTCTGGAAACACCATATATTTT. It codes for CASSLTFAGALSGNTIYF. The rearrangement links TRBV27 to TRBJ1-3; D may be TRBD1 (6 bases). The germline V and J ends were trimmed by 2 bases and 0 bases, with 17 bases remaining between them. The CDR3 has 18 amino acids. Germline V gene sequence: CDR1 MNHEY, CDR2 SMNVEV (reference sequence).